The rows below give T cell receptor beta chains drawn from one sample of a study of T cell responses to AZD1222 COVID-19 vaccine. The protocol was immunoSEQ multiplex PCR, while the TCRdb copy is restricted to in-frame clones and leaves out a portion. The sample consists of some 190,000 clones, nearly 95% of them appearing once. The source was peripheral blood, collected 28 days after the second AZD1222 dose. The receptors originated from an adult who received the AZD1222 COVID-19 vaccine. The CDR3 runs from the conserved cysteine through the conserved F or W. A D gene is named only where the DNA matches it firmly. Only some rows state a clone size, as once, few, many or a class for expanded clones.

>TRBJ2-6|TRBV11-2|.|TRBD1|18
TGTGCCAGCAGCTTTAAGACAGGGGGGTACTCTGGGGCCAACGTCCTGACTTTC
CASSFKTGGYSGANVLTF
>TRBJ2-1|TRBV4-1|.|TRBD2|17
TGCGCCAGCAGCCAAGGACTAGCGGCCAGCTCCTACAATGAGCAGTTCTTC
CASSQGLAASSYNEQFF
>TRBJ1-4|TRBV12-3/TRBV12-4|.|.|13
TGTGCCAGCACCTCAGGCCCTTTTGAAAAACTGTTTTTT
CASTSGPFEKLFF
>TRBJ2-2|TRBV7-8|.|TRBD2|20
TGTGCCAGCAGACCAAGCCTAACCGAGGGGAGGGTAAGGTCGGCCGGGGAGCTGTTTTTT
CASRPSLTEGRVRSAGELFF
>TRBJ2-3|TRBV5-1|.|TRBD2|15
TGCGCCAGCAGCCTGGGACTAGCGGGAGGGGATACGCAGTATTTT
CASSLGLAGGDTQYF
>TRBJ2-1|TRBV6-2/TRBV6-3|.|.|16
TGTGCCAGCAGCGGACCCTACCCGACCTCCTACAATGAGCAGTTCTTC
CASSGPYPTSYNEQFF
>TRBJ1-1|TRBV3-1/TRBV3-2|.|.|14
TGTGCCAGCAGCCAAGATACCAGAGTGACTGAAGCTTTCTTT
CASSQDTRVTEAFF
>TRBJ1-3|TRBV5-6|.|.|14
TGTGCCAGCAGCATGACGACCGAGGAGAACACCATATATTTT
CASSMTTEENTIYF
>TRBJ1-1|TRBV2|.|TRBD1|14
TGTGCCATCCGGACAGGGGCAGAAGACACTGAAGCTTTCTTT
CAIRTGAEDTEAFF
>TRBJ2-1|TRBV5-1|.|TRBD2|17
TGCGCCAGCAGCTCCCGGGGACTAGCGACCCCCTACAATGAGCAGTTCTTC
CASSSRGLATPYNEQFF
>TRBJ2-7|TRBV19|.|TRBD2|16
TGTGCCAGTAGTCCCGGACTAGCGGGGAATACCTACGAGCAGTACTTC
CASSPGLAGNTYEQYF
>TRBJ2-2|TRBV4-3|.|TRBD2|15
TGCGCCAGCCAACTAGCGGCGATGAACACCGGGGAGCTGTTTTTT
CASQLAAMNTGELFF
>TRBJ2-3|TRBV18|once|.|16
TGTGCCAGCCCCGCTCGATCAGACTCTAGCACAGATACGCAGTATTTT
CASPARSDSSTDTQYF
>TRBJ2-7|TRBV19|.|.|15
TGTGCCAGTAGTATAGTGGGCAGGTCGTTCTACGAGCAGTACTTC
CASSIVGRSFYEQYF
>TRBJ2-1|TRBV10-1|.|.|13
TGCGCCAGCAGTTTGTGGGAATCGGGTGAGCAGTTCTTC
CASSLWESGEQFF
>TRBJ1-1|TRBV7-9|.|.|15
TGTGCCAGCAGCCCCCGAATGGGAGGGGATACTGAAGCTTTCTTT
CASSPRMGGDTEAFF
>TRBJ2-5|TRBV19|.|.|12
TGTGCCAGTAGTATGGTCGCAGAGACCCAGTACTTC
CASSMVAETQYF
>TRBJ2-3|TRBV11-1|.|.|15
TGTGCCAGCAGCTTACGGCAGGGAAGCACAGATACGCAGTATTTT
CASSLRQGSTDTQYF
>TRBJ2-1|TRBV27|.|.|12
TGTGCCAGCAGGGGCCATTTGGACCTCAAGTTCTTC
CASRGHLDLKFF
>TRBJ1-6|TRBV28|.|TRBD1|17
TGTGCCAGCAGTCCGAGACCGAAACAGGGGGCGGATAGAACCCTCCACTTT
CASSPRPKQGADRTLHF
>TRBJ2-1|TRBV28|.|.|16
TGTGCCAGCAGTCCCCCGGAGACGGACATTTACAATGAGCAGTTCTTC
CASSPPETDIYNEQFF
>TRBJ2-7|TRBV7-9|.|TRBD1|14
TGTGCCAGCAGCCATGGACAGGGAGTGTACGAGCAGTACTTC
CASSHGQGVYEQYF
>TRBJ1-2|TRBV7-2|.|TRBD1|14
TGTGCCAGCAGCTCACAGGGGGCGAGTTATGGCTACACCTTC
CASSSQGASYGYTF
>TRBJ1-1|TRBV5-6|once|.|15
TGTGCCAGCAGCTTTTCTGGGAACTGGGACACTGAAGCTTTCTTT
CASSFSGNWDTEAFF
>TRBJ2-7|TRBV7-6|.|.|15
TGTGCCAGCAGCTTAAGCGCGGAGCTGTCCTACGAGCAGTACTTC
CASSLSAELSYEQYF
>TRBJ1-2|TRBV2|once|TRBD1|13
TGTGCCAGCAGTTTTCAACAGGGGTTTGGCTACACCTTC
CASSFQQGFGYTF
>TRBJ1-2|TRBV20-1|.|.|10
TGCAGTGCTAATAACTATGGCTACACCTTC
CSANNYGYTF
>TRBJ2-3|TRBV3-1/TRBV3-2|.|TRBD2|17
TGTGCCAGCAGCCAGGAGGGGCTAGCGGGAGCCCCAGATACGCAGTATTTT
CASSQEGLAGAPDTQYF
>TRBJ1-2|TRBV19|.|TRBD1|12
TGTGCCAGCAGGGGGCTAGACTATGGCTACACCTTC
CASRGLDYGYTF
>TRBJ2-6|TRBV5-5|.|.|16
TGTGCCAGCAGCTTGGACGCGGAGGCTGGGGCCAACGTCCTGACTTTC
CASSLDAEAGANVLTF
>TRBJ2-1|TRBV30|.|TRBD1|14
TGTGCCTGGAGTGGGGGGCGTACAGGGGATGAGCAGTTCTTC
CAWSGGRTGDEQFF
>TRBJ1-1|TRBV18|.|TRBD1|15
TGTGCCAGCTCCACTACGAGACAGGGAGGCACTGAAGCTTTCTTT
CASSTTRQGGTEAFF
>TRBJ2-5|TRBV5-4|.|.|13
TGTGCCAGCAGCTTCCGGGGCGAAGAGACCCAGTACTTC
CASSFRGEETQYF
>TRBJ2-3|TRBV3-1/TRBV3-2|.|TRBD1|16
TGTGCCAGCAGCCCGCAGCCGGGACAGGGGAGAGATACGCAGTATTTT
CASSPQPGQGRDTQYF
>TRBJ2-1|TRBV9|.|.|9
TGTGCCAGCAGCGTAAGTTTTTTCTTC
CASSVSFFF
>TRBJ2-1|TRBV5-1|.|TRBD1|14
TGCGCCAGCAGCTTTACCGGACAGGGTCATGAGCAGTTCTTC
CASSFTGQGHEQFF
>TRBJ1-2|TRBV5-8|.|TRBD1|13
TGTGCCAGCAGCGACCGACAGGGCGCTGGCTACACCTTC
CASSDRQGAGYTF
>TRBJ2-3|TRBV5-4|.|.|14
TGTGCCAGCAGCTTGTGGCGCCGCACAGATACGCAGTATTTT
CASSLWRRTDTQYF
>TRBJ2-2|TRBV11-2|.|.|15
TGTGCCAGCAGCTTTGTTAGCGGAAACACCGGGGAGCTGTTTTTT
CASSFVSGNTGELFF
>TRBJ2-2|TRBV5-4|.|.|14
TGTGCCAGCACCTCGGACGCTCTGGGGAGGGAGCTGTTTTTT
CASTSDALGRELFF
>TRBJ2-1|TRBV5-1|.|TRBD2|16
TGCGCCAGCAGCGACCCGGGACTAGAAATCTTCAATGAGCAGTTCTTC
CASSDPGLEIFNEQFF
>TRBJ2-5|TRBV7-3|.|.|15
TGTGCCAGCAGCCGCAGCGGGTCTAACCAAGAGACCCAGTACTTC
CASSRSGSNQETQYF
>TRBJ1-1|TRBV7-9|once|.|11
TGTGCCATCCAGCGAGACACTGAAGCTTTCTTT
CAIQRDTEAFF
>TRBJ1-1|TRBV3-1/TRBV3-2|.|.|14
TGTGCCAGCAGCCAAGCAAGCAGGTTGGACGAAGCTTTCTTT
CASSQASRLDEAFF